This T cell receptor (beta chain) was identified in a study of cytomegalovirus exposure and HLA in healthy donors. As for this clone: What it binds is not known.

Use of 60 Vbeta and 13 Jbeta primers characterized the PCR. Repertoires were generated with immunoSEQ multiplex PCR, while TCRdb's copy carries only in-frame clones and drops some. The table shows about 120,000 clones, with just under 75% occurring only once. Whole-study findings and limits: According to the study, approximately 150 TCR beta chains were cytomegalovirus-associated. In a later analysis, compared with equally common non-associated chains, HLA-associated beta chains were more expanded.

The TCR sequence derives from a human donor in good health. The sequenced sample consisted of PBMCs.

CDR3 region: CASSLERAGGGNEQFF. DNA for the CDR3: TGTGCCAGCAGCTTAGAAAGAGCGGGAGGCGGCAATGAGCAGTTCTTC. The chain carries TRBV11-2 and TRBJ2-1; 9 bases match TRBD2. The CDR3 has 16 residues. Unmatched junction bases numbered 6, after V lost 0 bases and J lost 6 bases. CDR1 is SGHAT, CDR2 FQNNGV, per germline.